Sequencing of this T cell receptor beta chain was carried out in a study of identical twins. TCRdb itself ran the 5' RACE reads through MiXCR, one entry per CDR3 protein. Of some 240,000 distinct CDR3 sequences listed, about 10% were seen once; the top ten hold 9% to 10%. V was shortened by 2 bases and J by 3 bases, with 9 bases between the two germline ends. The CDR3 runs 14 residues. Germline values: CDR1 SGHRS, CDR2 YFSETQ. The TCR was taken from a man aged 50-59 years in good health. Sequences were obtained from memory T cells sorted from blood. The chain joins TRBV5-1 to TRBJ2-1; tentatively, D is TRBD2 (5 bases). The CDR3, as DNA: TGCGCCAGCAGCTTCAAGGACTTCTACAATGAGCAGTTCTTC. Its protein product is CASSFKDFYNEQFF.